This TCR beta chain is from a study of Ad26.COV2.S vaccination and SARS-CoV-2 variants (dated by TCRdb to about 2021). Study-level background: Donors in the vaccine arm were drawn from COV1001, a multicentre, randomized, double-blind, placebo-controlled phase I-IIa trial testing Ad26.COV2.S in healthy adults. Ad26.COV2.S was administered intramuscularly at 5 x 10^10 or 1 x 10^11 viral particles, either as a single shot or as two shots given 56 days apart. Sequencing of the TCRbeta repertoire served to evaluate the specificity and breadth of SARS-CoV-2-reactive T cell receptors following Ad26.COV2.S vaccination. The TCR-sequenced set comprised approximately 32 samples: around 20 Ad26.COV2.S vaccine recipients, 5 placebo recipients and 8 SARS-CoV-2 convalescent individuals. Participants in the trial were split at random into five groups of five each, receiving low-dose or high-dose Ad26.COV2.S once or twice, or else placebo on both occasions. Investigators did not know the trial group allocation while performing experiments and assessing outcomes.

The paper as a whole reports these results and caveats: Comparing responses between vaccine doses or regimens was not something the study was powered to do. Comparable non-spike TCR breadth was observed between vaccine and placebo recipients, consistent with only spike being contained in the vaccine. The authors noted that the TCR breadth and depth analyses may have underestimated total T cell responses. Higher spike-specific TCR breadth was observed in Ad26.COV2.S recipients than in placebo recipients (P = 0.0014). After vaccination, substantial breadth of spike-specific CD8+ and CD4+ T cell responses was reported.

This sample's treatment or condition label indicates: around 19 received Ad26.COV2.S at low or high dose, single or two shots; 5 received placebo; per-sample allocation not given. Repertoires of vaccine and placebo recipients were sequenced from samples taken on day 63 after the first injection. In Cohort 1b, some 25 adults aged 18-55 years were enrolled at a single site in Boston, USA, between 29 July and 7 August 2020. As a vaccine, Ad26.COV2.S was a replication-incompetent adenovirus type 26 vector that expressed a prefusion-stabilized SARS-CoV-2 spike protein derived from the original Wuhan strain. This clone was recorded at least ten times. Its specific antigen is unknown. Base qualities are not recorded, but no much larger clone differs from it by a single base. The immunoSEQ Assay was the method used to sequence TCRbeta CDR3 regions. After extraction, genomic DNA underwent amplification by bias-controlled multiplex PCR, followed by high-throughput sequencing. On the study's bioinformatics: To quantify the absolute abundance of every unique TCRbeta CDR3 region, sequences were collapsed and filtered. Usable DNA was measured by amplifying reference genes present in all nucleated cells, and TCRbeta template counts were normalized to that usable DNA to estimate T cell fraction. Repertoire TCRs were annotated as SARS-CoV-2-specific when V gene, CDR3 amino acid sequence and J gene were exactly matched to a known reactive TCR set. The reference SARS-CoV-2 TCR set was obtained from MIRA and was filtered for enrichment in COVID-19-positive ImmuneCODE repertoires, whereby public or cross-reactive TCRs were removed. Using the MIRA antigens, annotated TCRs were further analysed by specific ORF or by position within an ORF. Breadth was defined as the number of annotated unique rearrangements divided by the total number of unique productive rearrangements, and depth was defined as the summed frequency of the annotated unique rearrangements. Group comparisons of TCR breadth used two-sided Wilcoxon rank-sum tests. TCRdb's version of the immuneACCESS table is confined to in-frame rearrangements and falls short of the full clone set. An unresolved V gene accounts for under half of the shortfall where checked; the remainder is of unknown origin. V and J calls and clone size are those listed in that table; D and trimming were worked out from the DNA. The sample yields roughly 300,000 clones; 86% were counted once. Approximately 12% of the sample belongs to the ten largest clones.

The source material was peripheral blood, sampled in a trial of Ad26.COV2.S vaccine versus placebo. This TCR was sampled from a person aged 18 to 65 who received the Ad26.COV2.S COVID-19 vaccine or a placebo.

The CDR3 protein: CASSLDRTRNSPLHF. Read as DNA, the sequence is TGTGCCAGCAGCTTAGACAGGACGAGAAATTCACCCCTCCACTTT. The chain was built from TRBV7-2 and TRBJ1-6; TRBD1 could be the D gene, as 5 bases match. V and J are truncated by 1 base and 7 bases respectively, leaving an intervening sequence of 11 bases. From a lookup of the germline V gene, CDR1 and CDR2 are SGHTA and FQGNSA. Counted from cysteine to phenylalanine, this CDR3 has 15 amino acids. The read is trimmed to its CDR3 DNA, 45 bases read in frame from base 1.